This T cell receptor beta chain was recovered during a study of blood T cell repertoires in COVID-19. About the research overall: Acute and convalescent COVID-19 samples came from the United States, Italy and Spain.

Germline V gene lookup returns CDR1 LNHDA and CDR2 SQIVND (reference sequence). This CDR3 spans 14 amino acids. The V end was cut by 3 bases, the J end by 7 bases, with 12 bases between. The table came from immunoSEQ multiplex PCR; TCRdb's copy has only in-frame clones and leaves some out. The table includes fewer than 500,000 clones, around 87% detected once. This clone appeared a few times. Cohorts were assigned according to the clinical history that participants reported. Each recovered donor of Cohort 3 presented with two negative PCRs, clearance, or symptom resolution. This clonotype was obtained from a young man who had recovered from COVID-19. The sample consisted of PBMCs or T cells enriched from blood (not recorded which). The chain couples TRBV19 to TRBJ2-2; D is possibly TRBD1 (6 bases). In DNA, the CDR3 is TGTGCCAGTAGTATTCAGGGGTTGAGCGGGGAGCTGTTTTTT. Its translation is CASSIQGLSGELFF.